Listed here are 20 T cell receptor beta chains from one sample, sequenced in a study of T cell responses to AZD1222 COVID-19 vaccine listed by TCRdb under 2021. The time point label corresponds to: baseline before first vaccination. Libraries were constructed by the immunoSEQ multiplex PCR assay. Held by TCRdb, this immuneACCESS table contains in-frame sequences only and omits some clones. Under half of the omission traces to an unresolved V gene where checked; the cause of the rest is unknown. This sample gives about 85,000 clones in total; 80% to 90% of them show up just once. Approximately 7.9% of the sample is held by the ten biggest clonotypes. Material: peripheral blood, obtained on day 0 of AZD1222 vaccination. These TCRs come from an adult in good health.

The chain joins TRBV27 to TRBJ2-7; 7 bases align to TRBD1. The germline gives CDR1 MNHEY, CDR2 SMNVEV (reference sequence). V shed 8 bases, J shed 8 bases, and the junction held 9 bases outside the gene matches. The CDR3 spans 12 residues. For the CDR3, the DNA is TGTGCCAGCCGGGACAGATTGAATAAGCAGTACTTC. As protein: CASRDRLNKQYF.

The genes are TRBV7-3 and TRBJ2-1; 9 bases map to TRBD2. This CDR3 has 14 amino acids. In germline, CDR1 is SGHTA, CDR2 FQGTGA. V lost 4 bases, J lost 9 bases, and 7 bases stayed unmatched. CDR3 loop: CASSSHGTSFEQFF. DNA for the CDR3: TGTGCCAGCAGCTCCCATGGGACTAGCTTTGAGCAGTTCTTC.

V is TRBV25-1 and J is TRBJ2-1, with 9 bases matching TRBD1. Germline loops: CDR1 MGHDK, CDR2 SYGVNS. J was trimmed by 6 bases and V by 10 bases; bases with no gene match: 4. The CDR3 loop spans 12 amino acids. CDR3 nucleotides: TGTGCCATCGGGACAGGGAGCAATGAGCAGTTCTTC. Protein: CAIGTGSNEQFF.

The V and J genes are TRBV7-9 and TRBJ1-5; TRBD1 is a possible D gene (6 bases). The germline V gene has CDR1 SEHNR and CDR2 FQNEAQ (reference sequence). There are 15 residues in the CDR3. The V gene lost 4 bases and the J gene lost 2 bases, with 12 bases spanning the gap. CDR3 in amino acids: CASSSQGRGNQPQHF. The CDR3 region has the DNA TGTGCCAGCAGCTCACAGGGACGGGGCAATCAGCCCCAGCATTTT.

This chain uses TRBV19 with TRBJ1-1, with D uncertain. The CDR3 totals 13 residues. CDR1 LNHDA and CDR2 SQIVND come from the germline V gene (reference sequence). Trimming cost V 7 bases and J 5 bases, with 14 bases left between them. The CDR3 reads CASTNLVGTEAFF. In DNA, the CDR3 is TGTGCCAGTACCAACCTGGTGGGGACTGAAGCTTTCTTT.

This clone was picked up a small number of times. The chain links TRBV9 to TRBJ1-4; D unclear. Trimming removed 6 bases from V and 6 bases from J, with 18 bases in between. This CDR3 has 15 amino acids. Germline V lookup: CDR1 SGDLS, CDR2 YYNGEE. The CDR3 is CASNPVGSTHEKLFF. The CDR3 nucleotides read TGTGCCAGCAATCCAGTCGGGAGTACCCATGAAAAACTGTTTTTT.

This clone was detected once. This chain connects TRBV7-9 to TRBJ2-1, with no clear D. The CDR3 is 16 amino acids. Germline CDR1 is SEHNR and CDR2 is FQNEAQ (reference sequence). Trimming left V 5 bases short and J 0 bases short, with 14 bases between. CDR3: CASSPRLSSSYNEQFF. The CDR3 DNA reads as TGTGCCAGCAGCCCACGACTGTCTTCCTCCTACAATGAGCAGTTCTTC.

This rearrangement joins TRBV7-2 to TRBJ2-2; D not certain. The germline V gene encodes CDR1 SGHTA and CDR2 FQGNSA. V was pared by 5 bases and J by 2 bases, with 15 bases between. The CDR3 has 16 amino acids. The DNA for the CDR3 is TGTGCCAGCAGCCCTATTGGCGGTCTCAACACCGGGGAGCTGTTTTTT. Encoded protein: CASSPIGGLNTGELFF. Filled out from reference TRBV7-2 and TRBJ2-2, the complete variable domain reads GAGVSQSPSNKVTEKGKDVELRCDPISGHTALYWYRQSLGQGLEFLIYFQGNSAPDKSGLPSDRFSAERTGGSVSTLTIQRTQQEDSAVYLCASSPIGGLNTGELFFGEGSRLTVL.

This clone was recorded only once. The chain uses TRBV7-3 and TRBJ2-2, with 9 bases lining up with TRBD1. With 2 bases clipped from V and 4 bases from J, the junction kept 5 bases outside the gene matches. CDR3 size: 16 residues. Germline values: CDR1 SGHTA, CDR2 FQGTGA. The CDR3 is CASSLYGTGSTGELFF. CDR3 coding DNA: TGTGCCAGCAGCTTATATGGGACAGGGTCCACCGGGGAGCTGTTTTTT.

The CDR3 nucleotides are TGCGCCAGCAGTGCGAGGATGATACAGGGTCCGGGGGAGCTGTTTTTT. Protein product: CASSARMIQGPGELFF. The chain carries TRBV10-2 and TRBJ2-2; D might be TRBD1 (6 bases). Deletions cut 4 bases from V and 8 bases from J, with 20 bases between. Germline V CDR1 and CDR2: WSHSY, SAAADI. There are 16 residues in the CDR3.

This clone was detected once. The gene calls are TRBV27 and TRBJ2-7, with D possibly being TRBD2 (6 bases). CDR3 size: 14 residues. The germline V and J ends were trimmed by 6 bases and 0 bases, with 12 bases remaining between them. Germline CDR1 is MNHEY and CDR2 is SMNVEV (reference sequence). The CDR3 DNA sequence: TGTGCCAGCAGAGGGACTCGAAGCTCCTACGAGCAGTACTTC. It translates to CASRGTRSSYEQYF.

V is TRBV5-1 and J is TRBJ2-7; 7 bases map to TRBD2. Germline CDR1 is SGHRS and CDR2 is YFSETQ. The CDR3 consists of 12 residues. The ends lost 6 bases at V and 2 bases at J; junction bases unmatched: 2. CDR3 DNA: TGCGCCAGCATGGGGGGGGCCTACGAGCAGTACTTC. Translated, it gives CASMGGAYEQYF. Variable domain in full (rest from reference TRBV5-1 and TRBJ2-7): KAGVTQTPRYLIKTRGQQVTLSCSPISGHRSVSWYQQTPGQGLQFLFEYFSETQRNKGNFPGRFSGRQFSNSRSEMNVSTLELGDSALYLCASMGGAYEQYFGPGTRLTVT.

The V call is TRBV27, the J call TRBJ1-4; D ambiguous. V was cut by 4 bases and J by 0 bases, with 9 bases left in between. This CDR3 has 15 amino acids. CDR1 is MNHEY and CDR2 is SMNVEV in the germline V gene (reference sequence). This CDR3 is CASSSGLSTNEKLFF. As DNA, the CDR3 is TGTGCCAGCAGTTCTGGACTATCAACTAATGAAAAACTGTTTTTT.

This chain joins TRBV2 and TRBJ2-7, with D hard to call. This CDR3 comprises 12 residues. Trimming took 8 bases from V and 3 from J, leaving 11 bases between them. Germline V lookup: CDR1 SNHLY, CDR2 FYNNEI. The CDR3 here is CASLTQVYEQYF. The CDR3 nucleotides read TGTGCCAGCCTCACCCAGGTCTACGAGCAGTACTTC.

V usage is TRBV16 and J usage is TRBJ1-5, with 7 bases matching TRBD1. With V trimmed by 7 bases and J by 0 bases, 3 bases remained unmatched. The CDR3 has 14 amino acids. Germline V gene sequence: CDR1 KGHSY, CDR2 FQNENV. CDR3 residues: CASTGQFSNQPQHF. CDR3 DNA: TGTGCCAGCACGGGACAGTTTAGCAATCAGCCCCAGCATTTT.

The chain combines TRBV28 with TRBJ1-1, with TRBD1 identical over 8 bases. J was trimmed by 7 bases and V by 5 bases; bases with no gene match: 15. Germline V gene data show CDR1 as MDHEN and CDR2 as SYDVKM. This CDR3 is built from 16 residues. CDR3 DNA sequence: TGTGCCAGCAGTCTCCCCGTTAGGACAGGGCGACTTGAAGCTTTCTTT. Its translation is CASSLPVRTGRLEAFF. The variable domain in full, with the rest retrieved from reference TRBV28 and TRBJ1-1, is DVKVTQSSRYLVKRTGEKVFLECVQDMDHENMFWYRQDPGLGLRLIYFSYDVKMKEKGDIPEGYSVSREKKERFSLILESASTNQTSMYLCASSLPVRTGRLEAFFGQGTRLTVV.

The rearrangement joins TRBV2 to TRBJ1-2; possible D gene TRBD1, 5 bases. This CDR3 spans 14 amino acids. Germline CDR1 is SNHLY and CDR2 is FYNNEI. V dropped 6 bases and J dropped 5 bases, with 16 bases sitting between them. This chain's CDR3 is CASRRDSRDYGYTF. The CDR3 nucleotides are TGTGCCAGCAGACGGGACTCCAGGGATTATGGCTACACCTTC.

This chain connects TRBV5-1 to TRBJ2-7; no clear D gene. The V end lost 0 bases, the J end lost 4 bases, and 5 bases lay between the germline ends. This CDR3 has 12 amino acids. In germline, CDR1 is SGHRS, CDR2 YFSETQ. For the CDR3, the DNA is TGCGCCAGCAGCTTGGATAGGTACGAGCAGTACTTC. Residues: CASSLDRYEQYF.

The chain carries TRBV27 and TRBJ1-4; perhaps TRBD1 as D (5 bases). The ends were cut back, 7 bases at V and 8 bases at J, with 20 bases in the middle. Germline V lookup: CDR1 MNHEY, CDR2 SMNVEV (reference sequence). The CDR3 totals 15 residues. The CDR3 region is CASTSGDPTWEKLFF. DNA of the CDR3: TGTGCCAGCACCTCCGGGGACCCAACCTGGGAAAAACTGTTTTTT. Together with reference TRBV27 and TRBJ1-4, the CDR3 gives the full variable domain: EAQVTQNPRYLITVTGKKLTVTCSQNMNHEYMSWYRQDPGLGLRQIYYSMNVEVTDKGDVPEGYKVSRKEKRNFPLILESPSPNQTSLYFCASTSGDPTWEKLFFGSGTQLSVL.

The CDR3 spells CASSPRTGGVEQYF. Written as DNA, the CDR3 is TGTGCCAGCAGCCCACGGACAGGGGGAGTCGAGCAGTACTTC. This sequence joins TRBV11-3 and TRBJ2-7; 10 bases match TRBD1. The germline gives CDR1 SGHNT, CDR2 YENEEA. CDR3 length: 14 residues. V was clipped by 5 bases and J by 6 bases; unmatched bases: 7.